These 30 T cell receptor beta chains came from one sample sequenced in a study of blood T cell repertoires in COVID-19. Method: immunoSEQ multiplex PCR; TCRdb's copy keeps in-frame clones and lacks some. The data contain about 240,000 clones, 75% to 90% of them singletons. What was sequenced was PBMCs or T cells enriched from blood (not recorded which). The receptors shown here come from a woman aged 40 to 50 with acute COVID-19.

The sample holds one count of this clone. The rearrangement joins TRBV29-1 to TRBJ2-1; TRBD2 is a possible D gene (7 bases). Germline values: CDR1 SQVTM, CDR2 ANQGSEA. This CDR3 has 13 residues. V lost 7 bases and J 5 bases, leaving 15 bases between the germline ends. CDR3 sequence (DNA): TGCAGCGGGGAGGGGGGTCTGAACAATGAGCAGTTCTTC. Protein product: CSGEGGLNNEQFF.

The chain links TRBV11-2 to TRBJ1-1, with D perhaps matching TRBD1 (5 bases). CDR3 length: 16 residues. V lost 4 bases to trimming and J lost 1 base, with 16 bases between them. The germline V gene has CDR1 SGHAT and CDR2 FQNNGV. CDR3: CASSSPWGGTNTEAFF. In nucleotides, the CDR3 is TGTGCCAGCAGCTCTCCCTGGGGGGGTACGAACACTGAAGCTTTCTTT.

V is TRBV6-5 and J is TRBJ1-6; tentatively, D is TRBD1 (5 bases). Germline V gives CDR1 MNHEY, CDR2 SVGAGI. V was clipped by 8 bases and J by 10 bases, with 18 bases between them. CDR3 size: 14 residues. The CDR3 loop reads CASGQRGGNSPLHF. The CDR3 DNA sequence: TGTGCCAGCGGGCAAAGGGGAGGGAACTCACCCCTCCACTTT.

The chain has TRBV19 and TRBJ1-5; D remains unclear. The CDR3 contains 13 residues. Trimming shortened V by 1 base and J by 5 bases, and 6 bases separated the two germline ends. Germline V CDR1 and CDR2: LNHDA, SQIVND (reference sequence). The CDR3 region has the DNA TGTGCCAGTAGTATAGCGCGGGATCAGCCCCAGCATTTT. This sequence encodes CASSIARDQPQHF.

The chain couples TRBV21-1 to TRBJ1-4; TRBD1, the D gene given by the table, was not confirmed from the DNA. TRBV21-1 is a pseudogene locus. The CDR3 totals 15 residues. CDR3 in amino acids: CASSIIRVPNEKLFF. The CDR3 DNA is TGTGCCAGCAGCATAATCAGGGTGCCTAATGAAAAACTGTTTTTT.

V gene TRBV3-1 (or the pseudogene TRBV3-2) combines with J gene TRBJ1-2, with TRBD1 matching over 7 bases. Germline-derived CDR1 and CDR2 are LGHDT and YNNKEL (reference sequence). V trimming: 4 bases; J trimming: 4 bases; junction bases outside the gene matches: 6. CDR3 length equals 14 residues. CDR3 nucleotides: TGTGCCAGCAGCCCCATGACAGGGCGCTATGGCTACACCTTC. This gives the protein CASSPMTGRYGYTF.

The rearrangement uses TRBV6-1 and TRBJ1-2, with D unresolved. The CDR3 contains 14 residues. The germline V gene has CDR1 MNHNS and CDR2 SASEGT. V dropped 1 base and J dropped 2 bases, with 8 bases sitting between them. CDR3 coding DNA: TGTGCCAGCAGTGAAGAGAGGGCAAACTATGGCTACACCTTC. Amino acid sequence: CASSEERANYGYTF.

The CDR3 region has the DNA TGTGCCACCAGTGATTTGGACAGGGCAAGCTCCTACAATGAGCAGTTCTTC. Its translation: CATSDLDRASSYNEQFF. This chain joins TRBV24-1 and TRBJ2-1; 7 positions match TRBD1. J gave up 0 bases and V 0 bases, and 4 bases lay outside the gene matches. CDR1 KGHDR and CDR2 SFDVKD come from the germline V gene. This CDR3 contains 17 residues.

V gene TRBV4-1 combines with J gene TRBJ1-6; TRBD1 matches 9 bases. Trimming took 3 bases from V and 5 from J; bases not matched to a gene: 5. The CDR3 consists of 16 residues. Germline CDR1 and CDR2: MGHRA and YSYEKL. The CDR3 reads CASSHYRGRNNSPLHF. The CDR3, as DNA: TGCGCCAGCAGCCATTACAGGGGGCGAAATAATTCACCCCTCCACTTT.

The chain has TRBV12-3 or TRBV12-4 and TRBJ1-2; a possible D gene is TRBD1 (5 bases). Trimming took off 7 bases at V and 3 bases at J, with 12 bases between the two ends. This CDR3 spans 13 amino acids. The CDR3 loop is CASTMTDDYGYTF. The DNA for the CDR3 is TGTGCCAGCACCATGACAGACGACTATGGCTACACCTTC.

This sequence joins TRBV25-1 and TRBJ1-2, with D tentatively TRBD1 (5 bases). Trimming removed 1 base at V and 4 bases at J, with 10 bases between. Germline V gene lookup returns CDR1 MGHDK and CDR2 SYGVNS. The CDR3 is 14 amino acids. The CDR3 reads CASSESRGLYGYTF. In DNA form, the CDR3 reads TGTGCCAGCAGTGAATCTCGGGGACTCTATGGCTACACCTTC.

The gene calls are TRBV19 and TRBJ2-1; D is undetermined. CDR1 and CDR2 from the germline V gene are LNHDA and SQIVND (reference sequence). V dropped 6 bases and J dropped 4 bases, with 10 bases sitting between them. This CDR3 region has 13 residues. The CDR3 loop is CASRGDTYNEQFF. DNA of the CDR3: TGTGCCAGTAGGGGTGACACTTACAATGAGCAGTTCTTC.

The chain combines TRBV6-5 with TRBJ1-1; the D gene is possibly TRBD1 (5 bases). The CDR3 consists of 14 residues. The germline gives CDR1 MNHEY, CDR2 SVGAGI. V lost 4 bases, J lost 2 bases, and 11 bases lay in between. The CDR3 spells CASSFEGENTEAFF. CDR3 in DNA: TGTGCCAGCAGTTTCGAAGGGGAAAACACTGAAGCTTTCTTT.

The chain employs TRBV4-1 and TRBJ2-2; 7 nucleotides match TRBD1. CDR1 and CDR2 from the germline V gene are MGHRA and YSYEKL. The V and J ends lost 4 bases and 3 bases, in that order; junction bases with no gene match: 8. The CDR3 extends over 16 amino acids. Written as DNA, the CDR3 is TGCGCCAGCAGCCGGACCGACAGGGTACACACCGGGGAGCTGTTTTTT. The encoded protein is CASSRTDRVHTGELFF.

The J gene is TRBJ2-2, the V gene TRBV6-1; 8 nucleotides agree with TRBD2. Germline CDR1 and CDR2: MNHNS and SASEGT. The CDR3 is 18 amino acids. Trimming cost V 4 bases and J 7 bases; bases outside gene matches: 17. The CDR3 sequence is CASSVRDRSGIAVGELFF. DNA for the CDR3: TGTGCCAGCAGTGTCCGGGACCGTAGCGGGATAGCCGTCGGGGAGCTGTTTTTT.

The chain has TRBV21-1 and TRBJ2-1; TRBD1 is the table's D call, not checked against the DNA. TRBV21-1 is given as a pseudogene. The CDR3 is 17 amino acids. This CDR3 reads CASSKSRDRGSGSEQFF. The CDR3 coding sequence is TGTGCCAGCAGCAAATCCCGGGACAGGGGGTCCGGTAGTGAGCAGTTCTTC.

The chain links TRBV28 to TRBJ1-2; 10 nucleotides line up with TRBD1. Germline-derived CDR1 and CDR2 are MDHEN and SYDVKM. The ends lost 6 bases at V and 8 bases at J; junction bases unmatched: 6. This CDR3 has 13 amino acids. The CDR3: CASSKTGGEGYTF. CDR3 DNA sequence: TGTGCCAGCAGCAAGACAGGGGGCGAGGGCTACACCTTC.

Note on this clone: An end of the junction does not agree with germline; a read error may underlie this. The V gene is TRBV7-6, the J gene TRBJ2-7; TRBD2 matches at 9 bases. The CDR3 runs 13 residues. The germline V gene encodes CDR1 SGHVS and CDR2 FNYEAQ. The CDR3 protein is CASSLAGEVEQYF. The CDR3 DNA reads as TGTGCCAGCAGTTTAGCGGGAGAGGTCGAGCAGTACTTC.

DNA for the CDR3: TGTGCCAGTAGTACGACAGTTCAGAACACTGAAGCTTTCTTT. It codes for CASSTTVQNTEAFF. J is TRBJ1-1 and V is TRBV19, with D maybe TRBD1 (5 bases). Trimming removed 4 bases at V and 1 base at J, with 10 bases between. The CDR3 covers 14 residues. Germline assignment: CDR1 LNHDA and CDR2 SQIVND (reference sequence).

The CDR3 DNA sequence: TGTGCCAGCAGCCCGGACAGATCCGTCTCTGGAAACACCATATATTTT. It yields the protein CASSPDRSVSGNTIYF. This rearrangement joins TRBV5-4 to TRBJ1-3; TRBD1 is a possible D gene (6 bases). Germline CDR1 reads SGHNT; CDR2 reads YYREEE (reference sequence). The CDR3 contains 16 residues. Trimming removed 4 bases from V and 0 bases from J, with 14 bases in between.

The chain couples TRBV28 to TRBJ1-2, with D possibly being TRBD1 (6 bases). This CDR3 is built from 15 residues. V gave up 6 bases and J gave up 0 bases, with 14 bases separating them. The germline CDR1 and CDR2 sequences are MDHEN and SYDVKM. The CDR3 DNA follows: TGTGCCAGCAGCTCCGGGACATCCACTAACTATGGCTACACCTTC. Residues: CASSSGTSTNYGYTF.

J is TRBJ2-1 and V is TRBV9; TRBD2 agrees at 9 bases. This CDR3 is 22 amino acids long. The germline V gene encodes CDR1 SGDLS and CDR2 YYNGEE. Trimming took 0 bases from V and 0 from J; bases not matched to a gene: 19. The chain's CDR3 is CASSVASGTRGTYPRSYNEQFF. DNA for the CDR3: TGTGCCAGCAGCGTAGCTAGCGGGACCAGAGGGACGTACCCCCGCTCCTACAATGAGCAGTTCTTC.

The chain joins TRBV19 to TRBJ2-7; 10 positions agree with TRBD1. This CDR3 has 14 amino acids. Germline loops: CDR1 LNHDA, CDR2 SQIVND (reference sequence). V shed 7 bases, J shed 2 bases, and the junction held 5 bases outside the gene matches. The CDR3 DNA sequence: TGTGCCAGTACCAGCGGGACAGGGGCCTACGAGCAGTACTTC. Residues: CASTSGTGAYEQYF. Together with reference TRBV19 and TRBJ2-7, the CDR3 gives the full variable domain: DGGITQSPKYLFRKEGQNVTLSCEQNLNHDAMYWYRQDPGQGLRLIYYSQIVNDFQKGDIAEGYSVSREKKESFPLTVTSAQKNPTAFYLCASTSGTGAYEQYFGPGTRLTVT.

The rearrangement links TRBV9 to TRBJ1-6; D is possibly TRBD1 (6 bases). In germline, CDR1 is SGDLS, CDR2 YYNGEE. The CDR3 is 14 amino acids. V lost 4 bases to trimming and J lost 9 bases, with 14 bases between them. The DNA of the CDR3 is TGTGCCAGCAGCAATACAGGGAAGAGTTCACCCCTCCACTTT. Encoded protein: CASSNTGKSSPLHF.

The V call is TRBV24-1, the J call TRBJ2-5, with 10 bases matching TRBD2. Per the germline V gene, CDR1 is KGHDR and CDR2 is SFDVKD. The CDR3 loop spans 14 amino acids. V trimming: 6 bases; J trimming: 5 bases; junction bases outside the gene matches: 5. CDR3 amino acids: CATSTSGIRETQYF. CDR3 bases: TGTGCCACCAGTACTAGCGGGATTAGGGAGACCCAGTACTTC.

The chain combines TRBV6-5 with TRBJ1-1, with D unclear. This CDR3 comprises 13 residues. Germline CDR1 and CDR2: MNHEY and SVGAGI. V shed 7 bases and J shed 4 bases, with 13 bases lying between them. The CDR3 loop is CASTERGFTEAFF. The CDR3 coding sequence is TGTGCCAGCACCGAGAGAGGGTTCACTGAAGCTTTCTTT.

The rearrangement joins TRBV9 to TRBJ2-5; tentative D call: TRBD1 (7 bases). CDR1 SGDLS and CDR2 YYNGEE come from the germline V gene. The germline V and J ends were trimmed by 4 bases and 3 bases, with 16 bases remaining between them. The CDR3 length is 15 residues. CDR3 bases: TGTGCCAGCAGCCCGGAGGGGGCCCGGAAAGAGACCCAGTACTTC. Translating it yields CASSPEGARKETQYF. The whole variable domain, filled in from reference TRBV9 and TRBJ2-5, reads DSGVTQTPKHLITATGQRVTLRCSPRSGDLSVYWYQQSLDQGLQFLIQYYNGEERAKGNILERFSAQQFPDLHSELNLSSLELGDSALYFCASSPEGARKETQYFGPGTRLLVL.

This sequence joins TRBV11-2 and TRBJ2-1; 8 bases fit TRBD1. J was trimmed by 7 bases and V by 7 bases; bases with no gene match: 6. The germline CDR1 and CDR2 sequences are SGHAT and FQNNGV. The CDR3 consists of 13 residues. The CDR3 region is CASNYGQGNEQFF. CDR3 bases: TGTGCCAGCAACTACGGACAGGGAAATGAGCAGTTCTTC.

This chain links TRBV15 with TRBJ2-3, with 11 bases fitting TRBD1. The CDR3 covers 17 residues. After removal of 0 bases from V and 4 bases from J, the junction contained 6 bases not matched to a gene. Germline CDR1 LNHNV, CDR2 YYDKDF (reference sequence). This CDR3 is CATSRERGTGGADTQYF. The CDR3 nucleotides read TGTGCCACCAGCAGAGAGCGCGGGACAGGGGGTGCAGATACGCAGTATTTT.

The chain combines TRBV24-1 with TRBJ1-5; 8 positions match TRBD1. J gave up 1 base and V 9 bases, and 1 base lay outside the gene matches. The V gene's germline CDR1 is KGHDR and CDR2 SFDVKD. This CDR3 contains 13 residues. The CDR3 here is CATGQGSNQPQHF. The DNA of the CDR3 is TGTGCCACCGGACAGGGAAGCAATCAGCCCCAGCATTTT.